A single sample is the source of the 24 T cell receptor beta chains below, sequenced in a study of technical replicates of blood from several donors. Libraries were prepared by immunoSEQ multiplex PCR; TCRdb keeps only in-frame clonotypes and omits some of them. This sample has about 76,000 clones, with approximately 97% found just once. Sequenced: T cells isolated from PBMCs. Every receptor here comes from a human donor in good health.

The chain links TRBV19 to TRBJ2-7; tentative D call: TRBD2 (5 bases). The ends were cut back, 3 bases at V and 0 bases at J, with 12 bases in the middle. CDR3 length: 15 residues. Germline V CDR1 and CDR2: LNHDA, SQIVND (reference sequence). Written as DNA, the CDR3 is TGTGCCAGTAGTATCGGTCAGCGGAGCTCCTACGAGCAGTACTTC. It encodes CASSIGQRSSYEQYF.

The chain joins TRBV27 to TRBJ2-7; TRBD1 matches 8 bases. The CDR3 has 15 amino acids. Germline V lookup: CDR1 MNHEY, CDR2 SMNVEV (reference sequence). V lost 6 bases, J lost 2 bases, and 9 bases stayed unmatched. For the CDR3, the DNA is TGTGCCAGCAGCCAAGTCCCCAGGGGGCCCTACGAGCAGTACTTC. Its protein is CASSQVPRGPYEQYF.

The rearrangement links TRBV2 to TRBJ1-1; 7 bases are shared with TRBD1. V lost 8 bases and J lost 5; bases outside the gene matches: 14. The CDR3 has 15 amino acids. The germline V gene has CDR1 SNHLY and CDR2 FYNNEI. Written as DNA, the CDR3 is TGTGCCAGCCCACCCCCAGGGGGAGGTTCGACTGAAGCTTTCTTT. It encodes CASPPPGGGSTEAFF.

The rearrangement joins TRBV19 to TRBJ2-3, with 7 bases aligning to TRBD2. The CDR3 sequence is 14 residues long. After removal of 5 bases from V and 4 bases from J, the junction contained 6 bases not matched to a gene. Germline lookup yields CDR1 LNHDA and CDR2 SQIVND (reference sequence). DNA for the CDR3: TGTGCCAGTAGTTTGGCGGGAGCAGCAGATACGCAGTATTTT. This gives the protein CASSLAGAADTQYF.

V usage is TRBV5-1 and J usage is TRBJ2-7; possible D gene TRBD2, 5 bases. The length of the CDR3 is 14 residues. V shed 1 base and J shed 1 base, with 9 bases lying between them. The germline CDR1 and CDR2 sequences are SGHRS and YFSETQ. The CDR3 loop reads CASSLSGVSYEQYF. The CDR3 bases are TGCGCCAGCAGCTTGTCCGGGGTTTCCTACGAGCAGTACTTC.

The rearrangement links TRBV7-9 to TRBJ1-4, with no clear D. The germline gives CDR1 SEHNR, CDR2 FQNEAQ (reference sequence). V lost 1 base and J lost 5, with 20 bases in between. The length of the CDR3 is 18 residues. CDR3 in amino acids: CASSLGHDYLRENEKLFF. The CDR3 DNA sequence: TGTGCCAGCAGCTTAGGACACGACTATCTCCGGGAAAATGAAAAACTGTTTTTT.

This chain joins TRBV6-6 and TRBJ2-7, with TRBD1 matching over 8 bases. The V gene's germline CDR1 is MNHNY and CDR2 SVGAGI (reference sequence). The CDR3 consists of 15 residues. V gave up 0 bases and J gave up 3 bases; unmatched junction bases: 4. Here the CDR3 DNA reads TGTGCCAGCAGTTACTCCCGGACAGGGATCTACGAGCAGTACTTC. It yields the protein CASSYSRTGIYEQYF.

The chain recombines TRBV7-3 with TRBJ2-2; D unclear. Trimming stripped 6 bases from V and 4 bases from J, with 9 bases between. Per germline, CDR1 SGHTA and CDR2 FQGTGA. The CDR3 sequence is 13 residues long. The CDR3 DNA reads as TGTGCCAGCAGACAGTCCATCACCGGGGAGCTGTTTTTT. This sequence encodes CASRQSITGELFF.

This chain links TRBV14 with TRBJ1-1; 9 positions match TRBD1. Unmatched junction bases numbered 10, after V lost 3 bases and J lost 11 bases. The CDR3 is 14 residues long. CDR1 and CDR2 (germline): SGHDN, FVKESK. CDR3 amino acids: CASSQLHGTGFAFF. Here the CDR3 DNA reads TGTGCCAGCAGCCAGTTGCATGGGACAGGGTTTGCTTTCTTT.

V is TRBV5-1 and J is TRBJ2-7; TRBD1 might be the D (8 bases). This CDR3 comprises 16 residues. From germline, CDR1 is SGHRS and CDR2 YFSETQ. V dropped 4 bases and J dropped 0 bases, with 17 bases sitting between them. DNA for the CDR3: TGCGCCAGCAGCGGGACTATCGGGACAGGCTCCTACGAGCAGTACTTC. Encoded protein: CASSGTIGTGSYEQYF.

The CDR3 bases are TGTGCCTGGAGTGTACGATTCCCCGTGGGTGGCAGACTAGCCAAAAACATTCAGTACTTC. It is translated as CAWSVRFPVGGRLAKNIQYF. The chain links TRBV30 to TRBJ2-4, with D uncertain. The V and J ends lost 0 bases and 0 bases respectively, with 24 bases between them. The CDR3 totals 20 residues. CDR1 is GTSNPN, CDR2 SVGIG, per germline (reference sequence).

The chain is built from TRBV2 and TRBJ2-1; 10 bases align to TRBD2. Per germline, CDR1 SNHLY and CDR2 FYNNEI. Trimming removed 6 bases from V and 2 bases from J; junction bases left unmatched: 4. The CDR3 loop spans 15 amino acids. CDR3 DNA: TGTGCCAGCAGCCGGGGACTAGCGACCTACAATGAGCAGTTCTTC. Residues: CASSRGLATYNEQFF.

The V gene is TRBV28, the J gene TRBJ1-3; 9 nucleotides line up with TRBD1. CDR1 and CDR2 (germline): MDHEN, SYDVKM. The CDR3 is made up of 17 amino acids. V lost 0 bases, J lost 1 base, and 4 bases stayed unmatched. The CDR3 sequence is CASSLWGQGLSGNTIYF. CDR3 sequence (DNA): TGTGCCAGCAGTTTATGGGGACAGGGTTTGTCTGGAAACACCATATATTTT.

The chain combines TRBV30 with TRBJ2-1, with a possible D match to TRBD1 (5 bases). The CDR3 is made up of 15 amino acids. V was pared by 0 bases and J by 4 bases, with 13 bases between. Germline CDR1 GTSNPN, CDR2 SVGIG (reference sequence). In nucleotides, the CDR3 is TGTGCCTGGAGTGTAAGGGGCAGATCATACAATGAGCAGTTCTTC. Translated, it gives CAWSVRGRSYNEQFF.

This chain uses TRBV11-2 with TRBJ1-1; no definite D call. The germline V and J ends were trimmed by 4 bases and 2 bases, with 11 bases remaining between them. The germline CDR1 and CDR2 sequences are SGHAT and FQNNGV. This CDR3 has 14 amino acids. The CDR3 spells CASSSLSGNTEAFF. The CDR3 DNA is TGTGCCAGCAGCTCGTTATCAGGTAACACTGAAGCTTTCTTT.

This clone was seen a handful of times. This chain links TRBV10-3 with TRBJ2-5, with TRBD2 matching over 10 bases. The CDR3 totals 16 residues. Germline trimming cut 4 bases from V and 5 bases from J; bases unmatched to any gene: 10. CDR1 is ENHRY, CDR2 SYGVKD, per germline. CDR3 DNA sequence: TGTGCCATCAGTGGAAGGCCTAGCGGGGGAGATGAGACCCAGTACTTC. This sequence encodes CAISGRPSGGDETQYF.

V and J are TRBV6-1 and TRBJ2-5, with TRBD2 matching over 7 bases. Germline V gene lookup returns CDR1 MNHNS and CDR2 SASEGT. Unmatched junction bases numbered 14, after V lost 9 bases and J lost 4 bases. The CDR3 length is 15 residues. CDR3 sequence: CASYWGLQFPETQYF. CDR3 sequence (DNA): TGTGCCAGTTATTGGGGACTACAGTTCCCAGAGACCCAGTACTTC.

The chain couples TRBV25-1 to TRBJ1-4; 9 nucleotides match TRBD1. Germline V gene sequence: CDR1 MGHDK, CDR2 SYGVNS. The CDR3 covers 15 residues. The V and J ends lost 3 bases and 6 bases, in that order; junction bases with no gene match: 5. CDR3 DNA: TGTGCCAGCAGTGATTACAGGGGGCTCCATGAAAAACTGTTTTTT. The encoded protein is CASSDYRGLHEKLFF.

As to this clone: The junction does not match germline at one end; this may be a read error. Other nucleotide sequences from this sample produce the same CDR3. This sequence joins TRBV6-5 and TRBJ1-2; D remains ambiguous. Germline CDR1 reads MNHEY; CDR2 reads SVGAGI. The CDR3 loop spans 16 amino acids. The CDR3 nucleotides are TGTGCCAGCAGTTACTCGAGGGTTACAGCTAACTATGGCTACACCTTT. Encoded protein: CASSYSRVTANYGYTF.

This chain connects TRBV13 to TRBJ2-1; 9 bases fit TRBD2. The CDR3 has 19 residues. CDR1 is PRHDT, CDR2 FYEKMQ, per germline (reference sequence). V shed 3 bases and J 7 bases; nucleotides not matched to a gene: 19. CDR3 loop: CASSLPQIIFAGGLNEQFF. In DNA form, the CDR3 reads TGTGCCAGCAGCTTGCCCCAAATTATTTTCGCGGGAGGGCTTAATGAGCAGTTCTTC. The complete variable domain, with remaining parts taken from reference TRBV13 and TRBJ2-1, reads AAGVIQSPRHLIKEKRETATLKCYPIPRHDTVYWYQQGPGQDPQFLISFYEKMQSDKGSIPDRFSAQQFSDYHSELNMSSLELGDSALYFCASSLPQIIFAGGLNEQFFGPGTRLTVL.

In regard to this clone: Germline and junction disagree at one end, which may indicate a read error. J is TRBJ2-1 and V is TRBV4-2, with 9 bases aligning to TRBD1. Per the germline V gene, CDR1 is LGHNA and CDR2 is YNFKEQ. The CDR3 has 17 amino acids. This chain's CDR3 is CASSQDPRGTGSRQQFF. The CDR3, as DNA: TGTGCCAGCAGTCAAGACCCCAGAGGGACAGGGAGTCGTCAGCAGTTCTTC.

This clone was detected once. The chain uses TRBV28 and TRBJ2-5; D unresolved. Trimming took 5 bases from V and 5 from J, leaving 12 bases between them. The germline V gene has CDR1 MDHEN and CDR2 SYDVKM. The CDR3 covers 13 residues. CDR3 DNA: TGTGCCAGCAGTATCCCGGGTCCGGAGACCCAGTACTTC. This codes for CASSIPGPETQYF.

A single count supports this clone. This sequence joins TRBV5-4 and TRBJ2-2; 10 nucleotides line up with TRBD2. Unmatched junction bases numbered 7, after V lost 4 bases and J lost 7 bases. This CDR3 contains 15 residues. Germline CDR1 reads SGHNT; CDR2 reads YYREEE (reference sequence). The CDR3 DNA is TGTGCCAGCAGCCCGGAGGGGACTAGCGACGGGGAGCTGTTTTTT. This translates into CASSPEGTSDGELFF.

The V gene is TRBV10-1, the J gene TRBJ1-1, with 7 bases that match TRBD1. V trimming: 1 base; J trimming: 3 bases; junction bases outside the gene matches: 2. The CDR3 is made up of 14 amino acids. Germline assignment: CDR1 WNHNN and CDR2 SYGVQD (reference sequence). Written as DNA, the CDR3 is TGCGCCAGCAGTGAGTATACAGGGGACACTGAAGCTTTCTTT. It specifies CASSEYTGDTEAFF.